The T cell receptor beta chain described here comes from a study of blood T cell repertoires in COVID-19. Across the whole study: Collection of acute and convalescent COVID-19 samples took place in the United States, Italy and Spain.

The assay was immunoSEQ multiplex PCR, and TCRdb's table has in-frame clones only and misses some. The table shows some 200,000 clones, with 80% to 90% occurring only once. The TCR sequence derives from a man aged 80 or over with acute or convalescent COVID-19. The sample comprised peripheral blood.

CDR3 in amino acids: CSAGLATQYF. CDR3 nucleotides: TGCAGTGCCGGGTTGGCTACGCAGTATTTT. V and J are TRBV20-1 and TRBJ2-3; D call uncertain. V lost 6 bases, J lost 8 bases, and 9 bases lay in between. Germline V gene sequence: CDR1 DFQATT, CDR2 SNEGSKA (reference sequence). The CDR3 runs to 10 residues.